The 22 T cell receptor beta chains below all came from one sample that was sequenced in a study of shared clonotypes between healthy human individuals. Profiling relied on immunoSEQ multiplex PCR, and the TCRdb table lists in-frame clones only, not all of them. The sample shows more than 450,000 clones, 60% to 85% of them seen only once. The sequencing input was PBMCs. These receptors all come from a woman in her 40s in good health. Some clones in this sample may be carry-over from other donors' samples.

A single count supports this clone. J is TRBJ2-7 and V is TRBV5-4; D uncertain. The CDR3 sequence is 16 residues long. Germline assignment: CDR1 SGHNT and CDR2 YYREEE (reference sequence). V dropped 0 bases and J dropped 1 base, with 14 bases sitting between them. Written as DNA, the CDR3 is TGTGCCAGCAGCTTGGGTTATTGGTCCGAATCCTACGAGCAGTACTTC. Amino acids: CASSLGYWSESYEQYF.

The chain uses TRBV18 and TRBJ1-5; D call uncertain. This CDR3 has 16 amino acids. With 5 bases removed from V and 0 bases from J, the gap between germline ends came to 14 bases. Per the germline V gene, CDR1 is KGHSH and CDR2 is LQKENI. The CDR3 loop is CASSGNTDYSNQPQHF. Written as DNA, the CDR3 is TGTGCCAGCTCAGGAAATACGGACTATAGCAATCAGCCCCAGCATTTT.

The table lists this clone with a count of one. The V and J genes are TRBV5-4 and TRBJ2-5; D ambiguous. From germline, CDR1 is SGHNT and CDR2 YYREEE (reference sequence). This CDR3 region has 12 residues. Trimming left V 4 bases short and J 2 bases short, with 6 bases between. Here the CDR3 reads CASSSFQETQYF. The DNA of the CDR3 is TGTGCCAGCAGCAGCTTTCAAGAGACCCAGTACTTC.

V is TRBV9 and J is TRBJ2-1, with TRBD2 matching 11 bases. J lost 1 base, V lost 4 bases, and 13 bases had no gene match. Germline CDR1 and CDR2: SGDLS and YYNGEE. The CDR3 extends over 19 amino acids. For the CDR3, the DNA is TGTGCCAGCAGCCTAGGACTAGCGGGTGTAAGGAGTTCCTACAATGAGCAGTTCTTC. Protein sequence: CASSLGLAGVRSSYNEQFF.

In its sample, this clone was seen once. V is TRBV7-9 and J is TRBJ2-3; TRBD2 aligns across 9 bases. Germline V gives CDR1 SEHNR, CDR2 FQNEAQ (reference sequence). The CDR3 is 15 residues long. Trimming at V came to 0 bases and at J to 3 bases, leaving 1 base not matched to a gene. This CDR3 reads CASSLASGSTDTQYF. DNA for the CDR3: TGTGCCAGCAGCTTAGCTAGCGGGAGTACAGATACGCAGTATTTT.

The CDR3 region has the DNA TGTGCCAGCAGGGGGGGTTACACAGATACGCAGTATTTT. Protein sequence: CASRGGYTDTQYF. The V call is TRBV6-6, the J call TRBJ2-3, with D possibly being TRBD2 (6 bases). This CDR3 has 13 residues. Germline V gene sequence: CDR1 MNHNY, CDR2 SVGAGI (reference sequence). Trimming took 6 bases from V and 2 from J, leaving 9 bases between them.

This chain uses TRBV30 with TRBJ1-3; D is unclear. Trimming took 1 base from V and 1 from J, leaving 2 bases between them. This CDR3 region has 12 residues. The germline V gene encodes CDR1 GTSNPN and CDR2 SVGIG (reference sequence). The CDR3 DNA is TGTGCCTGGAGTGGTTCTGGAAACACCATATATTTT. Translating it yields CAWSGSGNTIYF.

This clone has only one observation. This chain links TRBV5-6 with TRBJ1-1; 8 bases match TRBD1. Germline values: CDR1 SGHDT, CDR2 YYEEEE. This CDR3 region has 15 residues. The junction had 5 bases not matched to a gene; V was cut back by 0 bases and J by 4 bases. CDR3 protein: CASSLGFTGGTEAFF. For the CDR3, the DNA is TGTGCCAGCAGCTTGGGGTTTACAGGGGGCACTGAAGCTTTCTTT.

This chain uses TRBV7-9 with TRBJ2-1; 9 nucleotides match TRBD1. CDR3 length: 13 residues. Germline assignment: CDR1 SEHNR and CDR2 FQNEAQ (reference sequence). V lost 8 bases, J lost 4 bases, and 3 bases stayed unmatched. Here the CDR3 DNA reads TGTGCCAGCCAGGGGACAGGGTACAATGAGCAGTTCTTC. Amino acids: CASQGTGYNEQFF.

This chain connects TRBV2 to TRBJ1-3; D not resolved. The CDR3 is made up of 12 amino acids. Germline-derived CDR1 and CDR2 are SNHLY and FYNNEI. The V end was cut by 0 bases, the J end by 5 bases, with 2 bases between. The CDR3, as DNA: TGTGCCAGCAGTGAAGCCAGAAACACCATATATTTT. This translates into CASSEARNTIYF.

This clone was recorded only once. The CDR3, as DNA: TGTGCCAGCAGTGAAGTTGGTAGGTCCTACGAGCAGTACTTC. Residues: CASSEVGRSYEQYF. The V call is TRBV2, the J call TRBJ2-7; D not certain. Germline assignment: CDR1 SNHLY and CDR2 FYNNEI. This CDR3 contains 14 residues. The V and J ends lost 1 base and 1 base respectively, with 8 bases between them.

This chain links TRBV9 with TRBJ2-3; the match to TRBD2 covers 8 bases. The CDR3 length is 16 residues. From germline, CDR1 is SGDLS and CDR2 YYNGEE. Unmatched junction bases numbered 9, after V lost 4 bases and J lost 2 bases. The CDR3 bases are TGTGCCAGCAGCCGGACGGGGGGGCTAAACACAGATACGCAGTATTTT. Translating it yields CASSRTGGLNTDTQYF.

This chain connects TRBV29-1 to TRBJ2-1; D is unclear. V was shortened by 2 bases and J by 11 bases, with 10 bases between the two germline ends. Germline loops: CDR1 SQVTM, CDR2 ANQGSEA. The CDR3 loop spans 11 amino acids. The CDR3: CSVEKLTQQFF. For the CDR3, the DNA is TGCAGCGTTGAAAAACTAACCCAGCAGTTCTTC.

This clone was found once. The chain recombines TRBV28 with TRBJ2-7; 7 nucleotides align to TRBD1. Germline V lookup: CDR1 MDHEN, CDR2 SYDVKM. After removal of 5 bases from V and 7 bases from J, the junction contained 11 bases not matched to a gene. This CDR3 region has 14 residues. CDR3: CASSRPGQPNEQYF. CDR3 DNA: TGTGCCAGCAGTCGTCCGGGACAGCCTAATGAGCAGTACTTC.

This clone was detected a few times. The chain recombines TRBV5-1 with TRBJ2-1, with 9 bases lining up with TRBD2. This CDR3 spans 13 amino acids. Trimming cost V 4 bases and J 10 bases; bases outside gene matches: 6. The germline V gene encodes CDR1 SGHRS and CDR2 YFSETQ. The CDR3 region is CASSAGGLREQFF. CDR3 in DNA: TGCGCCAGCAGCGCGGGAGGGCTTAGGGAGCAGTTCTTC.

The rearrangement joins TRBV2 to TRBJ1-2; D not resolved. V lost 2 bases and J 5 bases, leaving 0 bases between the germline ends. Germline CDR1 reads SNHLY; CDR2 reads FYNNEI. The CDR3 totals 10 residues. The CDR3: CASSEYGYTF. The CDR3 DNA reads TGTGCCAGCAGTGAATATGGCTACACCTTC.

This rearrangement joins TRBV7-9 to TRBJ2-5, with 10 nucleotides matching TRBD1. V lost 5 bases and J lost 5; bases outside the gene matches: 11. The CDR3 spans 16 residues. In germline, CDR1 is SEHNR, CDR2 FQNEAQ (reference sequence). CDR3 protein: CASSPRTGGLFETQYF. The CDR3 DNA reads TGTGCCAGCAGCCCTAGGACAGGGGGATTATTCGAGACCCAGTACTTC.

The gene calls are TRBV5-1 and TRBJ2-2; 10 positions agree with TRBD2. Germline CDR1 reads SGHRS; CDR2 reads YFSETQ. V lost 1 base to trimming and J lost 6 bases; unmatched junction nucleotides: 6. The CDR3 extends over 16 amino acids. CDR3 protein: CASSLRASGSSGELFF. The CDR3 DNA sequence: TGCGCCAGCAGCTTGCGGGCTAGCGGGAGTTCCGGGGAGCTGTTTTTT.

V is TRBV5-1 and J is TRBJ2-7; 10 bases map to TRBD1. Looked up from germline, CDR1 is SGHRS and CDR2 is YFSETQ. The trim removed 4 bases at V and 6 bases at J, leaving 10 bases unmatched. There are 15 residues in the CDR3. For the CDR3, the DNA is TGCGCCAGCAGCACCACCGGGACAGGGGTCGGCGAGCAGTACTTC. This gives the protein CASSTTGTGVGEQYF. The full variable domain, rest sourced from reference TRBV5-1 and TRBJ2-7, is KAGVTQTPRYLIKTRGQQVTLSCSPISGHRSVSWYQQTPGQGLQFLFEYFSETQRNKGNFPGRFSGRQFSNSRSEMNVSTLELGDSALYLCASSTTGTGVGEQYFGPGTRLTVT.

This clone was counted between two and nine times. J is TRBJ2-5 and V is TRBV5-4; D is unresolved. The V and J ends lost 3 bases and 4 bases respectively, with 13 bases between them. The germline V gene encodes CDR1 SGHNT and CDR2 YYREEE (reference sequence). This CDR3 contains 14 residues. This CDR3 reads CASSSMDVGETQYF. The CDR3 nucleotides read TGTGCCAGCAGCTCCATGGACGTAGGAGAGACCCAGTACTTC.

This clone was seen just once. The chain couples TRBV5-4 to TRBJ2-5; possible D gene TRBD1, 6 bases. The DNA end is more similar to TRBJ2-7, so the J call may be wrong. Germline V lookup: CDR1 SGHNT, CDR2 YYREEE (reference sequence). The CDR3 runs 12 residues. CDR3 in DNA: TGTGCCAGCAGCCAGACAGGTATCGAGCAGTACTTC. Translated: CASSQTGIEQYF.

The chain couples TRBV4-3 to TRBJ2-7; D is ambiguous. Germline CDR1 and CDR2: LGHNA and YSLEER. The V end was cut by 0 bases, the J end by 2 bases, with 8 bases between. This CDR3 region has 14 residues. The CDR3 reads CASSQDAAAYEQYF. Here the CDR3 DNA reads TGCGCCAGCAGCCAAGATGCAGCCGCCTACGAGCAGTACTTC.